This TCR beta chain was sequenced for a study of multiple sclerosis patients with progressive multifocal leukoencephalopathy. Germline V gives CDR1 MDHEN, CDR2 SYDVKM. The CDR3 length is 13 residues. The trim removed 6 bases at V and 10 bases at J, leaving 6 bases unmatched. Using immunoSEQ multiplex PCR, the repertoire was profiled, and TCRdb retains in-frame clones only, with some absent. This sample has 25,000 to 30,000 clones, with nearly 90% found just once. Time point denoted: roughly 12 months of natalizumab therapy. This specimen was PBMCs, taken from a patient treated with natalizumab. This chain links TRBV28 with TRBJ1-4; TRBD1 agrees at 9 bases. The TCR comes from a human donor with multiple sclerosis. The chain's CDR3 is CASRRTGEGKLFF. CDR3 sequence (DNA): TGTGCCAGCAGGCGGACAGGGGAGGGAAAACTGTTTTTT.